What follows are 8 T cell receptor beta chains derived from one specimen sequenced in a study of T cell clonotyping in hematopoietic cell transplantation. The sample's time point: recipient sample about 28 days before transplant, after cytoreduction. The repertoire was sequenced with immunoSEQ multiplex PCR; TCRdb's copy has only in-frame clones and lacks some. The sample shows around 40,000 clones, about 95% of them seen only once. Specimen: peripheral blood mononuclear cells, collected before stem cell transplant. All receptors derive from a man aged 35-49 years with chronic myeloid leukemia. Some clones in this sample may be carry-over from other donors' samples.

The chain joins TRBV9 to TRBJ1-2; possibly TRBD1 for D (5 bases). The CDR3 contains 13 residues. Per germline, CDR1 SGDLS and CDR2 YYNGEE. V was cut by 3 bases and J by 10 bases, with 16 bases left in between. This CDR3 reads CASSEQGGPVYTF. CDR3 bases: TGTGCCAGCAGCGAGCAGGGAGGTCCTGTCTACACCTTC. Full variable domain (rest looked up from reference TRBV9 and TRBJ1-2): DSGVTQTPKHLITATGQRVTLRCSPRSGDLSVYWYQQSLDQGLQFLIQYYNGEERAKGNILERFSAQQFPDLHSELNLSSLELGDSALYFCASSEQGGPVYTFGSGTRLTVV.

The V call is TRBV28, the J call TRBJ1-4; D is unresolved. CDR3 length: 13 amino acids. Germline V gene sequence: CDR1 MDHEN, CDR2 SYDVKM. The V and J ends lost 7 bases and 0 bases respectively, with 6 bases between them. CDR3 loop: CASTRTTNEKLFF. The CDR3, as DNA: TGTGCCAGCACGAGGACAACTAATGAAAAACTGTTTTTT.

The chain carries TRBV29-1 and TRBJ1-3, with no clear D. This CDR3 contains 12 residues. Germline V gene lookup returns CDR1 SQVTM and CDR2 ANQGSEA. V lost 7 bases and J 3 bases, leaving 10 bases between the germline ends. The CDR3, as DNA: TGCAGCGCCCTTTCCGTTGGAAACACCATATATTTT. Amino acids: CSALSVGNTIYF.

This rearrangement joins TRBV30 to TRBJ1-2, with D possibly TRBD1 on 5 matching bases. The germline V and J ends were trimmed by 1 base and 0 bases, with 9 bases remaining between them. CDR3 length: 14 amino acids. Germline V gives CDR1 GTSNPN, CDR2 SVGIG (reference sequence). The DNA of the CDR3 is TGTGCCTGGAGTGGGGGGGAGGCTAACTATGGCTACACCTTC. Residues: CAWSGGEANYGYTF.

The chain uses TRBV28 and TRBJ1-1, with D possibly being TRBD1 (6 bases). Germline V gives CDR1 MDHEN, CDR2 SYDVKM. V was clipped by 11 bases and J by 1 base, with 17 bases between them. The CDR3 totals 14 residues. This CDR3 is CAWGRGLGNTEAFF. Here the CDR3 DNA reads TGTGCCTGGGGCAGGGGCCTTGGGAACACTGAAGCTTTCTTT.

The chain carries TRBV11-3 and TRBJ2-5; D is possibly TRBD1 (5 bases). CDR1 and CDR2 (germline): SGHNT, YENEEA. Trimming left V 1 base short and J 4 bases short, with 13 bases between. CDR3 length: 15 residues. CDR3 amino acids: CASSLVGRGSETQYF. The DNA of the CDR3 is TGTGCCAGCAGCTTAGTGGGAAGGGGTTCAGAGACCCAGTACTTC.

V gene TRBV11-3 combines with J gene TRBJ2-1; D gene ambiguous. The germline V gene encodes CDR1 SGHNT and CDR2 YENEEA. The CDR3 consists of 14 residues. The V end was cut by 2 bases, the J end by 3 bases, with 8 bases between. The CDR3 sequence: CASSLSSFYNEQFF. In DNA, the CDR3 is TGTGCCAGCAGCTTATCGTCGTTCTACAATGAGCAGTTCTTC.

The chain uses TRBV6-5 and TRBJ1-5, with no clear D. The CDR3 sequence is 14 residues long. V was cut by 4 bases and J by 7 bases, with 14 bases left in between. The germline CDR1 and CDR2 sequences are MNHEY and SVGAGI. CDR3 protein: CASSFSGPPQPQHF. CDR3 DNA sequence: TGTGCCAGCAGTTTCTCCGGTCCCCCCCAGCCCCAGCATTTT.